These 27 T cell receptor beta chains were sequenced from one sample in a study of tumor-infiltrating lymphocytes in primary liver carcinoma. Priming with a constant-region primer yielded TCR beta cDNA from around 540 ng total RNA. Sequencing libraries for TCR beta derived from three nested multiplex PCR rounds that used slightly modified ARM-PCR. Amplification in the first two PCR rounds was performed using TRBV1-TRBV30 forward primers and a C-beta reverse primer for roughly 9 cycles each. TCRdb used MiXCR to reprocess the multiplex PCR reads, holding one entry per CDR3 protein. The sample contains roughly 20,000 distinct CDR3 sequences, roughly 70% of which appear only once. Extraction of RNA together with DNA used about 17-34 mg of unsorted bulk tissue. Sequencing was performed on liver tumor tissue from sampling region 1. Subset here: tumor region T1, superior pole. Receptors were obtained from a man aged 35-49 years with primary liver carcinoma and hepatitis B virus infection.

In regard to this clonotype: Its ends do not fully match the called genes, so a read error is possible. J is TRBJ1-5 and V is TRBV12-3 or TRBV12-4; D unclear. The CDR3 is 15 amino acids. The CDR3 DNA reads TGCGCCAGCAATTTTGGGCAAGGAAGCAATGAGCCCCAGCATTTT. Protein sequence: CASNFGQGSNEPQHF.

As regards this clonotype: A much larger clone differs from this one at a single base, so this may be a read error. V and J are TRBV11-3 and TRBJ2-7; unclear D gene. Germline assignment: CDR1 SGHNT and CDR2 YENEEA. CDR3 length: 11 amino acids. The V end lost 5 bases, the J end lost 8 bases, and 10 bases lay between the germline ends. CDR3 nucleotides: TGTGCCAGCAGCCTCCAGAGCAAGCAGTACTTC. This encodes CASSLQSKQYF.

Notes on this clonotype: Given a much more abundant clone one base away, this may be a read error. The rearrangement links TRBV7-9 to TRBJ2-5; no firm D call. This CDR3 region has 12 residues. Germline CDR1 SEHNR, CDR2 FQNEAQ (reference sequence). CDR3 in amino acids: CAGSPSEETQHF. CDR3 nucleotide sequence: TGTGCCGGCAGCCCCTCCGAAGAGACCCAGCACTTC.

On this clonotype itself: At one end the junction does not follow the germline gene, possibly because of a read error. The V call is TRBV11-1, the J call TRBJ2-7; D ambiguous. The CDR3 sequence is 12 residues long. CDR1 and CDR2 from the germline V gene are SGHAT and FQDESV (reference sequence). The CDR3 DNA is TGTACCAGCAGCTCGGAAGTTTACGAACAGTACTTC. Amino acid sequence: CTSSSEVYEQYF.

Turning to this clonotype: This may come from a read error, since a much larger clone is one base off. The chain joins TRBV5-6 to TRBJ2-7; 9 positions agree with TRBD2. Looked up from germline, CDR1 is SGHDT and CDR2 is YYEEEE. This CDR3 has 14 amino acids. CDR3 in DNA: TGTGTCAGCAGCCATCCGGGACTAGCTTACGAGCAGTGCTTC. Its translation: CVSSHPGLAYEQCF.

This clonotype was counted at least ten times. This chain links TRBV5-5 with TRBJ2-1; 8 nucleotides line up with TRBD1. Trimming removed 7 bases from V and 1 base from J; junction bases left unmatched: 4. From germline, CDR1 is SGHKS and CDR2 YYEKEE (reference sequence). This CDR3 spans 14 amino acids. The CDR3 loop is CASPGQGSYNEQFF. The CDR3 DNA sequence: TGTGCCAGCCCTGGACAGGGTTCCTACAATGAGCAGTTCTTC.

This clonotype showed up just a few times. The junction departs from germline at one end; a sequencing error may be responsible. The V and J genes are TRBV6-1 and TRBJ2-7; the D is unclear. The CDR3 is 14 residues long. The V gene's germline CDR1 is MNHNS and CDR2 SASEGT. DNA for the CDR3: TGTGTCAGCAGTGTTGCCAGAGGTTCCTACGAACAGTACTTC. This sequence encodes CVSSVARGSYEQYF.

About this clonotype: One end of the junction does not line up with germline, which may come from a read error. This rearrangement joins TRBV6-5 to TRBJ1-5; perhaps TRBD1 as D (5 bases). The germline V gene encodes CDR1 MNHEY and CDR2 SVGAGI. The CDR3 totals 14 residues. CDR3 in DNA: TGTGCCAGCAGGGGGGGGGGTCGCAATCAGCCCCACCGTTTT. Amino acids: CASRGGGRNQPHRF.

Of note for this clonotype: Its ends do not fully match the called genes, so a read error is possible. The V call is TRBV11-2, the J call TRBJ1-1, with D unclear. In germline, CDR1 is SGHAT, CDR2 FQNNGV. This CDR3 has 13 residues. The CDR3 DNA is TGTGTCAGCAGCTTAGTGCCAGAGGCTGAAGCATTCTTT. This codes for CVSSLVPEAEAFF.

The rearrangement uses TRBV4-1 and TRBJ2-1; D not certain. The V end lost 4 bases, the J end lost 5 bases, and 15 bases lay between the germline ends. The CDR3 is 15 residues long. Germline V lookup: CDR1 MGHRA, CDR2 YSYEKL. The CDR3 region is CASSPICNNNNEQFF. As DNA, the CDR3 is TGCGCCAGCAGCCCGATCTGCAACAACAACAATGAGCAGTTCTTC.

The chain links TRBV6-1 to TRBJ1-5; D gene uncertain. V lost 9 bases and J 1 base, leaving 13 bases between the germline ends. CDR1 MNHNS and CDR2 SASEGT come from the germline V gene. The CDR3 consists of 14 residues. This chain's CDR3 is CASSLVGSNQPQHF. The CDR3 coding sequence is TGTGCCAGTAGTTTGGTGGGGAGCAATCAGCCCCAGCATTTT.

As for this clonotype: Sequence at one end of the junction differs from germline and may be a read error. The rearrangement links TRBV5-1 to TRBJ1-1, with TRBD1 matching over 9 bases. Germline V lookup: CDR1 SGHRS, CDR2 YFSETQ. The CDR3 extends over 14 amino acids. CDR3 bases: TGCGCCAGCAGCCCGGACAGGGGCGTCACTGATGCTCTCTTT. This translates into CASSPDRGVTDALF.

This clonotype was observed a few times. The junction departs from germline at one end; a sequencing error may be responsible. This chain joins TRBV14 and TRBJ1-1; the match to TRBD1 covers 8 bases. The CDR3 contains 15 residues. Germline V gives CDR1 SGHDN, CDR2 FVKESK. The CDR3 here is CVSSQDSRDRSEAFF. For the CDR3, the DNA is TGTGTCAGCAGCCAAGATTCCCGGGACAGGTCGGAGGCTTTCTTT.

A remark on this clonotype: A junction end diverges from the germline sequence, so it may reflect a read error. The chain has TRBV4-3 and TRBJ2-7, with a weak D call TRBD2 (6 bases). The CDR3 covers 15 residues. Germline assignment: CDR1 LGHNA and CDR2 YSLEER. The DNA of the CDR3 is TGCGCCAGCTGCCAAGATCGGGAGACTCCCTATGAGCAGTATTTC. It yields the protein CASCQDRETPYEQYF.

To note about this clonotype: At one boundary the junction diverges from the germline segment, which might be a read error. CDR3 residues: CASSGEPGLAGGLHEQYF. The CDR3 DNA is TGTGCAAGCAGTGGAGAACCGGGACTAGCGGGAGGGCTACACGAGCAGTACTTC. J is TRBJ2-7 and V is TRBV4-2, with 16 bases identical to TRBD2. CDR3 size: 18 residues. Germline V gene lookup returns CDR1 LGHNA and CDR2 YNFKEQ.

Remarks on this clonotype: A read error may account for a junction end that differs from germline. The V and J genes are TRBV5-1 and TRBJ2-7; 10 nucleotides align to TRBD2. The V gene's germline CDR1 is SGHRS and CDR2 YFSETQ. This CDR3 region has 15 residues. The CDR3: CACSLRAGGPNEQYF. DNA for the CDR3: TGCGCCTGCAGCTTGAGAGCGGGAGGGCCAAACGAGCAGTACTTC.

The V call is TRBV5-4, the J call TRBJ1-1; tentative D call: TRBD1 (5 bases). The CDR3 is 15 residues long. The germline gives CDR1 SGHNT, CDR2 YYREEE (reference sequence). V lost 1 base and J lost 6, with 16 bases in between. CDR3 in amino acids: CASSLTGSRDAEAFF. CDR3 nucleotide sequence: TGTGCCAGCAGCTTGACAGGATCGAGGGACGCTGAAGCTTTCTTT.

Points on this clonotype: This CDR3 is missing its conserved last phenylalanine or tryptophan, likely due to a read error. It is unclear where the CDR3 begins or ends on the DNA, so no DNA is shown, and the CDR3 is as TCRdb lists it. V gene TRBV14 combines with J gene TRBJ1-2. 17 amino acids form the CDR3, both terminal residues included. Germline CDR1 is SGHDN and CDR2 is FVKESK. The chain's CDR3 is CASSQRYHPQEHYGYIL.

This clonotype was seen a handful of times. This chain connects TRBV7-8 to TRBJ1-1; the D is unclear. The CDR3 contains 14 residues. The V gene lost 5 bases and the J gene lost 5 bases, with 15 bases spanning the gap. CDR1 and CDR2 from the germline V gene are SGHVS and FQNEAQ. CDR3 coding DNA: TGTGCCAGCAGCCCCCCGCGGGGTAGTACTGAAGCTTTCTTT. Its protein product is CASSPPRGSTEAFF.

As concerns this clonotype: Being one base from a much bigger clone, this may be a read error. The chain links TRBV19 to TRBJ2-1, with 8 bases lining up with TRBD2. Germline trimming cut 6 bases from V and 6 bases from J; bases unmatched to any gene: 7. The CDR3 is 14 amino acids. Looked up from germline, CDR1 is LNHDA and CDR2 is SQIVND (reference sequence). CDR3 amino acids: CASSTGTRRNEQFF. The DNA of the CDR3 is TGTGCCAGTAGCACCGGGACTAGACGCAATGAGCAGTTCTTC.

The table lists this clonotype with many counts. This chain connects TRBV29-1 to TRBJ2-2; 10 bases fit TRBD2. CDR3 size: 13 residues. CDR1 and CDR2 from the germline V gene are SQVTM and ANQGSEA. Unmatched junction bases numbered 1, after V lost 5 bases and J lost 4 bases. CDR3 in DNA: TGCAGCGTTAGGACTAGCGGCACCGGGGAGCTGTTTTTT. It is translated as CSVRTSGTGELFF.

This clonotype is medium-sized. The V call is TRBV6-6, the J call TRBJ2-1, with 7 bases aligning to TRBD1. The CDR3 sequence is 13 residues long. The germline V gene encodes CDR1 MNHNY and CDR2 SVGAGI (reference sequence). Trimming cost V 5 bases and J 10 bases; bases outside gene matches: 8. In DNA form, the CDR3 reads TGTGCCAGCAGTCGAATTCAACAGGGGGAGCAGTTCTTC. This gives the protein CASSRIQQGEQFF.

As concerns this clonotype: A read error is likely, as this CDR3 ends without the conserved phenylalanine or tryptophan. The chain recombines TRBV11-2 with TRBJ2-7; D is undetermined. Germline CDR1 and CDR2: SGHAT and FQNNGV. Trimming removed 2 bases from V and 2 bases from J, with 13 bases in between. This CDR3 contains 15 residues. CDR3 protein: CASSLYSGITYEQYS. As DNA, the CDR3 is TGTGCCAGCAGCTTATACTCTGGGATTACCTACGAGCAGTACTCC.

With respect to this clonotype: It may be a read error: a sequence one base away is much more abundant. This chain uses TRBV7-2 with TRBJ1-1; D is undetermined. The germline V and J ends were trimmed by 4 bases and 1 base, with 10 bases remaining between them. Germline V gives CDR1 SGHTA, CDR2 FQGNSA. This CDR3 is built from 14 residues. The CDR3 loop is CTSSSGLENTEAFF. Here the CDR3 DNA reads TGTACCAGCAGCTCCGGCCTTGAGAACACTGAAGCTTTCTTT.

Of note for this clonotype: This could be a read error, since a much larger clone is one nucleotide away. This chain's CDR3 is CASSPIGVYGNDEQFF. The CDR3 DNA reads TGTGCCAGCTCACCCATAGGCGTTTATGGGAACGATGAGCAGTTCTTC. The chain is built from TRBV18 and TRBJ2-1; D remains ambiguous. The CDR3 has 16 residues. Germline lookup yields CDR1 KGHSH and CDR2 LQKENI. V shed 3 bases and J shed 8 bases, with 20 bases lying between them. The full variable domain, rest sourced from reference TRBV18 and TRBJ2-1, is NAGVMQNPRHLVRRRGQEARLRCSPMKGHSHVYWYRQLPEEGLKFMVYLQKENIIDESGMPKERFSAEFPKEGPSILRIQQVVRGDSAAYFCASSPIGVYGNDEQFFGPGTRLTVL.

The CDR3, as DNA: TGCGCCAGCAGCCTTGCGGGACTAGCGCTGGACAATGAGCAGTTCTTC. Its translation: CASSLAGLALDNEQFF. The V and J genes are TRBV4-3 and TRBJ2-1, with 10 bases fitting TRBD2. In germline, CDR1 is LGHNA, CDR2 YSLEER. Unmatched junction bases numbered 8, after V lost 4 bases and J lost 5 bases. The CDR3 spans 16 residues.

As regards this clonotype: A read error may account for a junction end that differs from germline. V gene TRBV11-2 combines with J gene TRBJ2-5, with 8 bases that match TRBD1. Per germline, CDR1 SGHAT and CDR2 FQNNGV. The CDR3 runs to 16 residues. In DNA, the CDR3 is TGTGACAGCAGTTTAACAGCAGGGGGCTCGGGGGAGACCCAATACTTC. This translates into CDSSLTAGGSGETQYF.